This T cell receptor (beta chain) was captured in a study of CD8 T cells in Susac syndrome. The CDR3 sequence is 17 residues long. The RNA, about 0.45 to 1 ug, was put through reverse transcription using random hexamers. Via MiXCR, TCRdb re-called the immunoSEQ multiplex PCR reads, giving one row per CDR3 protein. The sample holds about 240,000 distinct CDR3 sequences, 90% to 96% seen once. This receptor was identified in a human donor with Susac syndrome. The material sequenced was CD4+ T cells from PBMCs. The chain employs TRBV21-1 and TRBJ2-3; the tabulated D call, TRBD1, remains unverified against the DNA. TRBV21-1 is a pseudogene segment. The CDR3 region is CASRIPPTGVSTDTQYF. The CDR3 region has the DNA TGTGCCAGCAGAATACCCCCAACAGGGGTTAGCACAGATACGCAGTATTTT.